Listed below are T cell receptor beta chains from one sample, sequenced in a study of T cell responses to AZD1222 COVID-19 vaccine. Profiled with immunoSEQ multiplex PCR; TCRdb holds only in-frame clones, not every one. The repertoire holds 150,000 to 200,000 clones, 80% to 90% seen once, with approximately 6.9% in the top ten. This specimen was peripheral blood, taken on day 0 of AZD1222 vaccination. The receptors come from an adult in good health. The CDR3 runs from the conserved cysteine through the conserved F or W. The order of the fields is V gene, J gene, D gene, clone size, CDR3 DNA, CDR3 protein. A D gene is named only where the DNA matches it firmly. The size of a clone is reported for some rows only, either as once, few or many, or as a class for expanded clones.

TRBV6-5	TRBJ1-2	TRBD1	.	TGTGCCAGCAGGCGCCCGGGACAGGGAGACTATGGCTACACCTTC	CASRRPGQGDYGYTF
TRBV7-2	TRBJ2-6	.	.	TGTGCCAGCAGCCCGGGGGGCGGTGGGGCCAACGTCCTGACTTTC	CASSPGGGGANVLTF
TRBV11-2	TRBJ2-5	.	.	TGTGCCAGCAGCCCACCTATTAGGGGCCAAGAGACCCAGTACTTC	CASSPPIRGQETQYF
TRBV7-2	TRBJ2-7	.	.	TGTGCCAGCAGCTTCGGGCAGGGGGGTGTCTACGAGCAGTACTTC	CASSFGQGGVYEQYF
TRBV10-3	TRBJ1-5	TRBD1	.	TGTGCCATCAGTGAGGGGGGACAGGGCAATCAGCCCCAGCATTTT	CAISEGGQGNQPQHF
TRBV7-8	TRBJ1-2	.	.	TGTGCCAGCAGCTTAAGTGGGGGCGACTATGGCTACACCTTC	CASSLSGGDYGYTF
TRBV2	TRBJ1-2	.	once	TGTGCCAGCAGTGAAAAGGGGCCCAACTATGGCTACACCTTC	CASSEKGPNYGYTF
TRBV5-1	TRBJ2-5	TRBD1	.	TGCGCCAGCAGCTCGGGACAGGGGGCGTTCAGGGAGACCCAGTACTTC	CASSSGQGAFRETQYF
TRBV6-1	TRBJ1-1	.	.	TGTGCCAGCAGTGAAGCCGGGGGAGGTAACACTGAAGCTTTCTTT	CASSEAGGGNTEAFF
TRBV6-2/TRBV6-3	TRBJ2-3	TRBD2	.	TGTGCCAGCAGCGAACTAGCGGGCCCCACAGATACGCAGTATTTT	CASSELAGPTDTQYF
TRBV7-3	TRBJ1-6	.	.	TGTGCCAGCAGCCCCGGGCCCAATAATTCACCCCTCCACTTT	CASSPGPNNSPLHF
TRBV28	TRBJ2-1	TRBD2	.	TGTGCCAGCAAAGCCAGGACAGGAGCAGCGGGGGGCCATACCTACAATGAGCAGTTCTTC	CASKARTGAAGGHTYNEQFF
TRBV3-1/TRBV3-2	TRBJ1-3	.	.	TGTGCCAGCAGCCAAGCCCGACGGTCAGGAAACACCATATATTTT	CASSQARRSGNTIYF
TRBV2	TRBJ2-3	.	.	TGTGCCAGCAGTGAAGAGATGGCAGATAGCACAGATACGCAGTATTTT	CASSEEMADSTDTQYF
TRBV6-6	TRBJ1-6	TRBD1	.	TGTGCCAGCAGGAGCGGACAGGGGGACAATTCACCCCTCCACTTT	CASRSGQGDNSPLHF
TRBV25-1	TRBJ2-7	.	few	TGTGCCAGCAGTTCCTCCCACGTCTCCTACGAGCAGTACTTC	CASSSSHVSYEQYF
TRBV10-3	TRBJ1-1	TRBD1	once	TGTGCCATCAGTGTGACAGGGAATGTGGTGAACACTGAAGCTTTCTTT	CAISVTGNVVNTEAFF
TRBV11-3	TRBJ2-1	.	.	TGTGCCAGCAGCTTACTTGGGGCGGTGTATGAGCAGTTCTTC	CASSLLGAVYEQFF
TRBV12-3/TRBV12-4	TRBJ1-2	.	.	TGTGCCAGCAGTTTAGCCAGATCCCTTTCTAGGACCTTC	CASSLARSLSRTF
TRBV28	TRBJ2-7	.	.	TGTGCCAGCGAGGGGGGCTCCTACGAGCAGTACTTC	CASEGGSYEQYF
TRBV6-6	TRBJ2-3	.	.	TGTGCCAGCAGTCCCCAGGTTCGGAGGAGGAACACAGATACGCAGTATTTT	CASSPQVRRRNTDTQYF
TRBV27	TRBJ2-3	.	.	TGTGCCAGCAGTTATGGGATCACAGATACGCAGTATTTT	CASSYGITDTQYF
TRBV2	TRBJ2-1	.	few	TGTGCCAGCACCCCACCTAGACAGTACTACAATGAGCAGTTCTTC	CASTPPRQYYNEQFF
TRBV7-6	TRBJ2-5	TRBD2	.	TGTGCCAGCAGCTCCACTAGCGGGGGGGGCTCCACGGTAGAGACCCAGTACTTC	CASSSTSGGGSTVETQYF
TRBV27	TRBJ2-7	TRBD2	.	TGTGCCAGCAGTCCAAGGACTAGCGGGGGGGCCAAATCCTACGAGCAGTACTTC	CASSPRTSGGAKSYEQYF
TRBV29-1	TRBJ1-2	.	.	TGCAGCGCCGGGGGTGACACCTATGGCTACACCTTC	CSAGGDTYGYTF
TRBV18	TRBJ2-7	TRBD1	.	TGTGCCAGCAACGCGGACAGGGCTAACGAGCAGTACTTC	CASNADRANEQYF
TRBV27	TRBJ1-3	TRBD1	.	TGTGCCAGCAGTTTCGGTACAGGGGCTGGAAACACCATATATTTT	CASSFGTGAGNTIYF
TRBV7-3	TRBJ1-2	.	.	TGTGCCAGCAGCTTATCGGCAGGGGAGTATGGAAGCTACACCTTC	CASSLSAGEYGSYTF
TRBV24-1	TRBJ1-5	.	.	TGTGCCACCAGTGACGGATATAGCAATCAGCCCCAGCATTTT	CATSDGYSNQPQHF
TRBV28	TRBJ1-3	TRBD1	.	TGTGCCAGCAGTCCGGGACAGGGGGGAAACACCATATATTTT	CASSPGQGGNTIYF
TRBV29-1	TRBJ1-2	.	.	TGCAGCGGTGTTAATAGGGACGACTATGGCTACACCTTC	CSGVNRDDYGYTF
TRBV9	TRBJ1-5	.	.	TGTGCCAGCAGCGTCGGACTTTACAATCAGCCCCAGCATTTT	CASSVGLYNQPQHF
TRBV6-5	TRBJ2-1	TRBD2	.	TGTGCCAGCAGTTACGGTGCCGGGGGGGTTCGACATGAGCAGTTCTTC	CASSYGAGGVRHEQFF
TRBV5-1	TRBJ1-1	.	.	TGCGCCAGCAGCCGACTTTCCAGGGGCGACACTGAAGCTTTCTTT	CASSRLSRGDTEAFF
TRBV6-5	TRBJ1-1	.	.	TGTGCCAGCAATTTGACACCCAAGATTAACACTGAAGCTTTCTTT	CASNLTPKINTEAFF
TRBV3-1/TRBV3-2	TRBJ2-7	.	few	TGTGCCAGCAGCCGGACAGCCCCTGTCGAGCAGTACTTC	CASSRTAPVEQYF